This T cell receptor (beta chain) was identified in a study of OX40 agonist ivuxolimab in advanced cancers. The study in broad terms: Ivuxolimab was a fully human IgG2 agonistic monoclonal antibody targeting the costimulatory receptor OX40 (CD134). Intravenous ivuxolimab was administered to patients every 2 weeks at six dose levels: 0.01, 0.1, 0.3, 1.5, 3 and 10 mg/kg. Of the roughly 50 dose-escalation patients, hepatocellular carcinoma was present in about 20, melanoma in roughly 15, renal cell carcinoma in 9 and head and neck cancer in 9. A male proportion of about 79% and a mean age of around 60 years, ranging from roughly 20 to 80, were recorded for the dose-escalation cohort. Patients were allowed to have had prior anti-PD-1, anti-PD-L1 or anti-CTLA-4 therapy, and 40% to 45% of the dose-escalation patients had previously received checkpoint inhibitors. Partial responses were achieved by three dose-escalation patients, of whom one had hepatocellular carcinoma and two had cutaneous melanoma. The point of sequencing TCRbeta in the periphery was to test whether ivuxolimab changed TCR sequence diversity and drove clonal T-cell expansion. The paper covers the monotherapy dose-escalation part of the phase I ivuxolimab trial, which included N ≈ 50 patients. The study at large found these results: After ivuxolimab, more expanded clones were found on average in CD8+ T cells than in CD4+ T cells. In the 0.1-3.0 mg/kg groups, partial responders had among the lowest normalized peripheral clonal expansion, particularly in CD8+ T cells. The antigen specificity of the peripheral T cells that underwent clonal expansion was not determined. Low levels of normalized T-cell clonal expansion were also seen in some patients who did not respond. At doses from 0.1 to 3.0 mg/kg, clonal expansion was seen in both CD4+ and CD8+ blood T cells between baseline and week 6.

The trial excluded patients who had a history of autoimmune disease or who were on systemic immunosuppression. Peripheral blood for TCR sequencing was collected from all dose cohorts at baseline, on cycle 4 day 1, and on cycle 7 day 1. The samples were drawn from a first-in-human, open-label, multicenter phase I dose-escalation trial of ivuxolimab. Adults with locally advanced or metastatic melanoma, renal cell carcinoma, hepatocellular carcinoma or head and neck squamous cell carcinoma were enrolled in the trial. Before TCR sequencing, CD4+ T cells and CD8+ T cells were sorted from peripheral blood as separate populations. Ends trimmed: V by 3 bases, J by 6 bases; bases unmatched to a gene: 14. CDR1 LNHDA and CDR2 SQIVND are derived from the germline V gene (reference sequence). The CDR3 numbers 17 residues from cysteine through phenylalanine. Only CDR3 DNA remains: 51 bases, in frame from the first base.

On this clone itself: No antigen is known for it. Base quality data are lacking; no much larger clone is found one base away.

Genomic DNA was isolated from the sorted cells so that the TCRbeta CDR3 region could be sequenced. The immunoSEQ Assay was used for sequencing of TCRbeta CDR3 regions. Held by TCRdb, this immuneACCESS table contains in-frame sequences only and omits some clones. Under half of the omission traces to an unresolved V gene where checked; the cause of the rest is unknown. This sample holds tens of thousands of clones; about 93% were observed only once. The top ten clonotypes cover 13% to 15% of the sample. Sequenced here: CD4+ or CD8+ T cells sorted from blood, sampled in a trial of the OX40 agonist ivuxolimab. The receptor was derived from an adult with an advanced solid tumor such as melanoma, head and neck, liver or kidney cancer. The V gene is TRBV19 and the J gene is TRBJ2-3, with 8 bases in between that match TRBD2. The base sequence is TGTGCCAGTAGTATCCCCAGGTCTAAGCGGGAGAAGGATACGCAGTATTTT. Its amino acids are CASSIPRSKREKDTQYF.